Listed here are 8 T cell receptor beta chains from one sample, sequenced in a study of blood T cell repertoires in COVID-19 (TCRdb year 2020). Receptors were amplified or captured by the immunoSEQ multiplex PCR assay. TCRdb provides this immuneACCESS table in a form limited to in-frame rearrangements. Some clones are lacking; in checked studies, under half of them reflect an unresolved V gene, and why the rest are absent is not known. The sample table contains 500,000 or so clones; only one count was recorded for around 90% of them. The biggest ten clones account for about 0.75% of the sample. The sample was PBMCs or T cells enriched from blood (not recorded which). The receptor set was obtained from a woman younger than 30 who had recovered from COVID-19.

CDR3 residues: CASKLASGTEAFF. As DNA, the CDR3 is TGCGCCAGCAAACTGGCTTCGGGCACTGAAGCTTTCTTT. This chain connects TRBV10-2 to TRBJ1-1; D ambiguous. CDR1 WSHSY and CDR2 SAAADI come from the germline V gene. The CDR3 has 13 residues. V was shortened by 7 bases and J by 4 bases, with 13 bases between the two germline ends.

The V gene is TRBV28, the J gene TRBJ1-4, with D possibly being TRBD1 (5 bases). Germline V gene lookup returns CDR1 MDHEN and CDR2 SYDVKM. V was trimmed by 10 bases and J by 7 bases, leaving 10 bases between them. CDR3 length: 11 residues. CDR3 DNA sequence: TGTGCCATCCAAAGGGGTGAAAAACTGTTTTTT. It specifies CAIQRGEKLFF.

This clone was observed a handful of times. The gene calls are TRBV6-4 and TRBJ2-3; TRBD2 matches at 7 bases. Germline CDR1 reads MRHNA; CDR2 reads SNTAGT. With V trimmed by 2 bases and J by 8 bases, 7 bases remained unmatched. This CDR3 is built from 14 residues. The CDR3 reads CASSDRGDEGTQYF. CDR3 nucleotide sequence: TGTGCCAGCAGTGACCGGGGGGACGAGGGTACGCAGTATTTT.

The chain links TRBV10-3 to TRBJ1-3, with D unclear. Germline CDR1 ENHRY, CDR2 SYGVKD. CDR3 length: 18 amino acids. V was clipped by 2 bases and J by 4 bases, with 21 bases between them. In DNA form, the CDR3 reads TGTGCCATCAGTGAGCCCTCGGACGCGCGGGGATCAGGAAACACCATATATTTT. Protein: CAISEPSDARGSGNTIYF.

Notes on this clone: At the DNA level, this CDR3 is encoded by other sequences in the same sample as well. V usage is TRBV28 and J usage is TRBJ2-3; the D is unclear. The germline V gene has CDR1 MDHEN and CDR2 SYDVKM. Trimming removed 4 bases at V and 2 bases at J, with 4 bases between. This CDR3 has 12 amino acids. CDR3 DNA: TGTGCCAGCAGTTCGTACACAGATACGCAGTATTTT. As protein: CASSSYTDTQYF. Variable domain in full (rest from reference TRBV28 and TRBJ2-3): DVKVTQSSRYLVKRTGEKVFLECVQDMDHENMFWYRQDPGLGLRLIYFSYDVKMKEKGDIPEGYSVSREKKERFSLILESASTNQTSMYLCASSSYTDTQYFGPGTRLTVL.

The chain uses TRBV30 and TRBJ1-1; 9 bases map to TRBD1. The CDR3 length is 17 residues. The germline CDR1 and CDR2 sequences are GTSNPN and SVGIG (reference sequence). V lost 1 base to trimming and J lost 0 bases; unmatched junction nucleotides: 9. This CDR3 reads CAWSAPGTGIVNTEAFF. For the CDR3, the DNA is TGTGCCTGGAGTGCCCCCGGGACAGGGATAGTGAACACTGAAGCTTTCTTT.

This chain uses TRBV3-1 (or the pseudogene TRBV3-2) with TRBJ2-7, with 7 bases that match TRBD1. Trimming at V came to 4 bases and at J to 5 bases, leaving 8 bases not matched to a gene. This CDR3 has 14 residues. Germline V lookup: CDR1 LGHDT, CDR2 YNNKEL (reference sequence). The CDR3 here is CASSPRDRDHEQYF. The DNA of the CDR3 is TGTGCCAGCAGCCCCCGGGACAGAGACCACGAGCAGTACTTC.

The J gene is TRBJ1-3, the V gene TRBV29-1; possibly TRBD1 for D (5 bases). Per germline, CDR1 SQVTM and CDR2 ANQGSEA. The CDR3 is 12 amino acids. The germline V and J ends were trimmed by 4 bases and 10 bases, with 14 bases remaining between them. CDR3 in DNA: TGCAGCGTTGCGGACACTCAAACGACCATATATTTT. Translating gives CSVADTQTTIYF.